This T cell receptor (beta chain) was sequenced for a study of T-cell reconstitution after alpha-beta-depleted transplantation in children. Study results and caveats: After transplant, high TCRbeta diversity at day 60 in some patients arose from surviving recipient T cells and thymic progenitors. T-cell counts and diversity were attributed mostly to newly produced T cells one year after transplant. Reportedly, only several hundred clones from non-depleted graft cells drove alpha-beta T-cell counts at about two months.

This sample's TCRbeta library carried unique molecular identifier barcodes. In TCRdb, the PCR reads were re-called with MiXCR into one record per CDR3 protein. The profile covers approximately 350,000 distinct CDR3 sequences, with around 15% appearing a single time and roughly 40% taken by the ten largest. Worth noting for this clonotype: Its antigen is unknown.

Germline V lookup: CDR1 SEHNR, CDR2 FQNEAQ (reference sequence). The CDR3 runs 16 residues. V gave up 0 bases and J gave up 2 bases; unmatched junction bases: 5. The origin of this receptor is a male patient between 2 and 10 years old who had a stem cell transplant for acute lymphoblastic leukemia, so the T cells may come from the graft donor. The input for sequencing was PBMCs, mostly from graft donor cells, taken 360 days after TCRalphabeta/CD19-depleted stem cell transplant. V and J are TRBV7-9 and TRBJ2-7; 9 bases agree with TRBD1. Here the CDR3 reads CASSLAPDRGAYEQYF. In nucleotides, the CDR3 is TGTGCCAGCAGCTTAGCGCCGGACAGGGGAGCCTACGAGCAGTACTTC.